A single T cell receptor beta chain is shown here with its context. Its antigen is as yet unknown. Germline V gives CDR1 PRHDT, CDR2 FYEKMQ (reference sequence). There are 14 residues in the CDR3. V dropped 4 bases and J dropped 5; count of bases not matched to a gene: 6. This sample is part of a study of regulatory dendritic cells for organ transplantation. Study-level results: Regulatory dendritic cells appeared to expand memory CD8+ clones less than mature ones.

The repertoire was sequenced with immunoSEQ multiplex PCR; TCRdb's copy has only in-frame clones and lacks some. The sample contains 35,000 to 40,000 clones, around 90% of which appear only once. The receptor comes from a human donor in good health. V usage is TRBV13 and J usage is TRBJ2-5; TRBD1 matches 8 bases. The sequenced material came from naive CD8+ T cells from blood. The subset: CD45RA+ naive T cells. The CDR3 spells CASSSRRQGETQYF. The CDR3 DNA is TGTGCCAGCAGCTCCCGAAGACAGGGGGAGACCCAGTACTTC.